The 2 T cell receptor beta chains below come from one sample, sequenced in a study of blood T cell repertoires in COVID-19. Data came from immunoSEQ multiplex PCR; TCRdb stores just in-frame clones and leaves some out. The sample shows about 230,000 clones, approximately 87% of them seen only once. Input material: peripheral blood. The receptor set was obtained from a woman between 65 and 79 years old with active or convalescent COVID-19.

The J gene is TRBJ1-2, the V gene TRBV29-1, with D perhaps matching TRBD1 (5 bases). From germline, CDR1 is SQVTM and CDR2 ANQGSEA. The CDR3 extends over 14 amino acids. The germline V and J ends were trimmed by 4 bases and 4 bases, with 16 bases remaining between them. CDR3 DNA: TGCAGCGTTGTAGCAGGGAAACAGGCCTATGGCTACACCTTC. This gives the protein CSVVAGKQAYGYTF.

The chain combines TRBV12-3 or TRBV12-4 with TRBJ1-1, with D possibly matching TRBD1 (5 bases). The CDR3 has 12 residues. Deletions cut 5 bases from V and 11 bases from J, with 15 bases between. The CDR3 region is CASSRSHRRAFF. The CDR3 nucleotides are TGTGCCAGCAGTCGGTCCCACAGGCGGGCTTTCTTT.